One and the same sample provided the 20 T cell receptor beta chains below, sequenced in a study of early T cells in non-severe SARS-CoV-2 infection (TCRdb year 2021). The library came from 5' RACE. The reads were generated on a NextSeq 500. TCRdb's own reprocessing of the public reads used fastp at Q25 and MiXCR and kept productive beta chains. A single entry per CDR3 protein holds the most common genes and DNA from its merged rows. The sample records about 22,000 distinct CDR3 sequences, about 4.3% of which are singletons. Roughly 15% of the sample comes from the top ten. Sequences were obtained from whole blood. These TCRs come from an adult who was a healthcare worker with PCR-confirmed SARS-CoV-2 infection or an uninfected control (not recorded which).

CDR3 sequence (DNA): TGCGCCAGCAGCCAAGAGGGGACCCAGTACTTC. It specifies CASSQEGTQYF. The V gene is TRBV4-1, the J gene TRBJ2-5; D is unresolved. Germline CDR1 and CDR2: MGHRA and YSYEKL. CDR3 size: 11 residues. Trimming cost V 0 bases and J 7 bases, with 3 bases left between them.

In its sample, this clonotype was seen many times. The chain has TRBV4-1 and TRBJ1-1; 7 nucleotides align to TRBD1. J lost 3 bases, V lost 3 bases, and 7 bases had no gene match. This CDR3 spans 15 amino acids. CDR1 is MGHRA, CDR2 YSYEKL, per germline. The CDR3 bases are TGCGCCAGCAGCCACCGAGGGGGCGCGGACACTGAAGCTTTCTTT. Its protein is CASSHRGGADTEAFF.

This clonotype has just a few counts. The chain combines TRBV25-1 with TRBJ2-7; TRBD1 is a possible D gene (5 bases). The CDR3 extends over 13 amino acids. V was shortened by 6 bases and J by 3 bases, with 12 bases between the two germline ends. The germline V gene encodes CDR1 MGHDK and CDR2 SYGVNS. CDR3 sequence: CASRDTPIYEQYF. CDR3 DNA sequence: TGTGCCAGCAGGGACACCCCGATCTACGAGCAGTACTTC.

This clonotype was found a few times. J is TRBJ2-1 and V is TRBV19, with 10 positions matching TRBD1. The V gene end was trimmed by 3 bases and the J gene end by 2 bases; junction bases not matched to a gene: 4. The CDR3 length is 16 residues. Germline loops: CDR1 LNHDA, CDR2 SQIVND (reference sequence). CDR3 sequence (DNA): TGTGCCAGTAGTATCTTGGGACAGGGGACCTACAATGAGCAGTTCTTC. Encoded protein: CASSILGQGTYNEQFF.

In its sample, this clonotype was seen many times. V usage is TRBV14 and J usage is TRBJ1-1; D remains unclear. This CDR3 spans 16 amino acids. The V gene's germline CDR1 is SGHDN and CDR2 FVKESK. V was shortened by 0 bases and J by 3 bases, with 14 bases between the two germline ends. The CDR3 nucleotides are TGTGCCAGCAGCCAAGAAATAGGTAGGATGGACACTGAAGCTTTCTTT. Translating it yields CASSQEIGRMDTEAFF.

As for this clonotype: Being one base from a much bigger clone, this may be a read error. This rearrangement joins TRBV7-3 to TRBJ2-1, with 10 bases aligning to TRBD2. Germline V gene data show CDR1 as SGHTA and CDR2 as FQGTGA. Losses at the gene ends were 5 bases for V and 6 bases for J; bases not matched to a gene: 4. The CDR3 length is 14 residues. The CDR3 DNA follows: TGTGCCAGCAGCGGACTAGCGGATACCAATGAGCAGTTCTTC. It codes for CASSGLADTNEQFF.

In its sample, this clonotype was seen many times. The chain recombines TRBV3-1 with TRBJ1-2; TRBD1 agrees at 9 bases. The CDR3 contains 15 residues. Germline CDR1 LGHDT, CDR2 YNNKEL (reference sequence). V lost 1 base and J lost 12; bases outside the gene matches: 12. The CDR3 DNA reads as TGTGCCAGCAGCCAAGTTAGGGAAGGGACAGGGAGGAACACCTTC. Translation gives CASSQVREGTGRNTF. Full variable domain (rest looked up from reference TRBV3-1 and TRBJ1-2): DTAVSQTPKYLVTQMGNDKSIKCEQNLGHDTMYWYKQDSKKFLKIMFSYNNKELIINETVPNRFSPKSPDKAHLNLHINSLELGDSAVYFCASSQVREGTGRNTFGSGTRLTVV.

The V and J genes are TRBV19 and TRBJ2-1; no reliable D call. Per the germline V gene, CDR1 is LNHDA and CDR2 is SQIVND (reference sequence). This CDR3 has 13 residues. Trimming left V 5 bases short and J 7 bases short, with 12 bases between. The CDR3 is CASSSMVANEQFF. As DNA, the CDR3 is TGTGCCAGTAGTTCCATGGTGGCGAATGAGCAGTTCTTC.

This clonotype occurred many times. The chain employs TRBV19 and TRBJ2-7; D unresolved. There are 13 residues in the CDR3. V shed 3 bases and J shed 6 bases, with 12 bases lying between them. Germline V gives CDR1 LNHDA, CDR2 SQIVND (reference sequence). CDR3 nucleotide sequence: TGTGCCAGTAGTATCGCCGGCCCCAGCGAGCAGTACTTC. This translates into CASSIAGPSEQYF. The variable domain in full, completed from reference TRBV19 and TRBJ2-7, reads DGGITQSPKYLFRKEGQNVTLSCEQNLNHDAMYWYRQDPGQGLRLIYYSQIVNDFQKGDIAEGYSVSREKKESFPLTVTSAQKNPTAFYLCASSIAGPSEQYFGPGTRLTVT.

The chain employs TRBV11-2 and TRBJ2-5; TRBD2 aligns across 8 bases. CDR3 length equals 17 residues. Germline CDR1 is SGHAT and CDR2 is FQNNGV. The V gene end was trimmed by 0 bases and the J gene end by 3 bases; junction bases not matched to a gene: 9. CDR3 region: CASSLERGLAGKETQYF. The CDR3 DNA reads TGTGCCAGCAGCTTAGAACGGGGCTTAGCGGGGAAAGAGACCCAGTACTTC. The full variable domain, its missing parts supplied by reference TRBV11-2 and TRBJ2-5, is EAGVAQSPRYKIIEKRQSVAFWCNPISGHATLYWYQQILGQGPKLLIQFQNNGVVDDSQLPKDRFSAERLKGVDSTLKIQPAKLEDSAVYLCASSLERGLAGKETQYFGPGTRLLVL.

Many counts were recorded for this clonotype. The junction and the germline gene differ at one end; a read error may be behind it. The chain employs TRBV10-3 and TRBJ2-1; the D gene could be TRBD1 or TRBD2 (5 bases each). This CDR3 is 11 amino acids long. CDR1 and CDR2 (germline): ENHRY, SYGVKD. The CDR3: CAIMGTLEPFF. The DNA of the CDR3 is TGTGCCATCATGGGGACCCTAGAGCCGTTCTTC.

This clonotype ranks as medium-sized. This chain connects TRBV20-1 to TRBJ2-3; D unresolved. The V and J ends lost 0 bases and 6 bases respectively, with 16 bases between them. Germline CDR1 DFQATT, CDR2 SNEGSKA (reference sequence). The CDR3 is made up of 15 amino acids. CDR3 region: CSARDGGTMWDTQYF. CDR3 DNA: TGCAGTGCTAGAGATGGTGGAACTATGTGGGATACGCAGTATTTT.

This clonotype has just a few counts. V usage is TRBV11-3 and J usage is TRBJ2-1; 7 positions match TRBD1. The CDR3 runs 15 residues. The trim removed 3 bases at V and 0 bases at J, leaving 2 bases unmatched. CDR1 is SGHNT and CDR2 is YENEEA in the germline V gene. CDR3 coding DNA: TGTGCCAGCAGCTTGAAGGGGGCCTCCTACAATGAGCAGTTCTTC. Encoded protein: CASSLKGASYNEQFF.

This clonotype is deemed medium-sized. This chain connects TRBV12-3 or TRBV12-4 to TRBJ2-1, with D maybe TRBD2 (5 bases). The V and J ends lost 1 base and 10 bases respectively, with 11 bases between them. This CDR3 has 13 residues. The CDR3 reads CASSLGVRLEQFF. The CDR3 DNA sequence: TGTGCCAGCAGTTTAGGGGTACGACTAGAGCAGTTCTTC.

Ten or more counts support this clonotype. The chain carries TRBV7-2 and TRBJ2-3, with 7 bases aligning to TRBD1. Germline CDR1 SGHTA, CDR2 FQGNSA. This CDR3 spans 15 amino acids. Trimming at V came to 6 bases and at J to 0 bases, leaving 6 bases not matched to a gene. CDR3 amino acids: CASRRTGASTDTQYF. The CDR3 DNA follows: TGTGCCAGCAGGCGGACAGGAGCTAGCACAGATACGCAGTATTTT.

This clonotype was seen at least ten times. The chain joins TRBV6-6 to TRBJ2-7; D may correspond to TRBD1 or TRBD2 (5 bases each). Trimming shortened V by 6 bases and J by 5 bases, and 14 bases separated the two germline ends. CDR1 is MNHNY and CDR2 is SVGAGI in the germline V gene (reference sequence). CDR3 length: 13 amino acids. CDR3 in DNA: TGTGCCAGCAGAGATCGGGACCATAACGAGCAGTACTTC. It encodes CASRDRDHNEQYF.

The CDR3, as DNA: TGTGCCAGTAGGCCGACTTCGACAGCTCCCTATGGCTACACCTTC. Protein product: CASRPTSTAPYGYTF. The rearrangement joins TRBV19 to TRBJ1-2; a possible D gene is TRBD1 (5 bases). V lost 6 bases and J 4 bases, leaving 18 bases between the germline ends. The V gene's germline CDR1 is LNHDA and CDR2 SQIVND (reference sequence). This CDR3 has 15 amino acids.

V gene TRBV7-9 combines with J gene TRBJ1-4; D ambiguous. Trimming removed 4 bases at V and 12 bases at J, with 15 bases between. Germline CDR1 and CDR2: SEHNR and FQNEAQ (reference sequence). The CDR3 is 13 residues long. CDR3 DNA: TGTGCCAGCAGCTCCAGCCCTAGAACAGAACTGTTTTTT. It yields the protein CASSSSPRTELFF.

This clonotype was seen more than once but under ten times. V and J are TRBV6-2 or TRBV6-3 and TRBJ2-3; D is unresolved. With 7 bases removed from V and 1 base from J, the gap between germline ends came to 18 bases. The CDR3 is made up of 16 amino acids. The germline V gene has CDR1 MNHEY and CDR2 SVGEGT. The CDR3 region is CASTKGRRSRTDTQYF. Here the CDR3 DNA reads TGTGCCAGCACTAAGGGCCGCCGAAGTCGCACAGATACGCAGTATTTT.

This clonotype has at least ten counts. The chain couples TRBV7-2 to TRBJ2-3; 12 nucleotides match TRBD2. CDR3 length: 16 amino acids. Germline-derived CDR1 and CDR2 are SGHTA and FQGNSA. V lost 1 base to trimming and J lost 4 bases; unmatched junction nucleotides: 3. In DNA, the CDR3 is TGTGCCAGCAGCTTAGGACTAGCGGGGGTCCCAGATACGCAGTATTTT. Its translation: CASSLGLAGVPDTQYF.